Presented here are 18 T cell receptor beta chains from one specimen sequenced in a study of control samples from healthy donors and cancer patients (dated by TCRdb to the early 2020s). The library was generated by the immunoSEQ multiplex PCR assay. Here the immuneACCESS table is served through TCRdb, limited to in-frame sequences with V and J called. Missing clones are a known gap in these copies; in checked studies unresolved V genes cover under half, and the rest lacks a known reason. The sample yields about 150,000 clones; 91% were counted once. The ten largest account for around 2% of the sample. The sample was blood. The receptors come from a middle-aged woman in good health.

The chain is built from TRBV2 and TRBJ1-6, with 8 nucleotides matching TRBD1. The V and J ends lost 6 bases and 10 bases, in that order; junction bases with no gene match: 2. In germline, CDR1 is SNHLY, CDR2 FYNNEI. CDR3 size: 12 residues. The CDR3 DNA sequence: TGTGCCAGCAGGGGGACAGGATCACCCCTCCACTTT. Translated: CASRGTGSPLHF.

The rearrangement joins TRBV7-9 to TRBJ2-1, with 8 bases matching TRBD2. CDR3 length: 12 residues. V trimming: 5 bases; J trimming: 14 bases; junction bases outside the gene matches: 8. The germline gives CDR1 SEHNR, CDR2 FQNEAQ (reference sequence). DNA of the CDR3: TGTGCCAGCAGCACCCAAGCGGGGGTCGAGTTCTTC. This sequence encodes CASSTQAGVEFF.

This clone was counted only a few times. The chain recombines TRBV2 with TRBJ1-1, with 7 bases identical to TRBD1. Germline V gene sequence: CDR1 SNHLY, CDR2 FYNNEI. The CDR3 runs 12 residues. With 8 bases clipped from V and 8 bases from J, the junction kept 8 bases outside the gene matches. CDR3 amino acids: CASASDRVEAFF. The CDR3 nucleotides read TGTGCCAGCGCCTCTGACAGGGTCGAAGCTTTCTTT.

The chain employs TRBV14 and TRBJ2-3, with D tentatively TRBD1 or TRBD2 (6 bases each). Deletions cut 4 bases from V and 6 bases from J, with 8 bases between. Germline CDR1 is SGHDN and CDR2 is FVKESK. This CDR3 region has 12 residues. DNA of the CDR3: TGTGCCAGCAGCCGGAGGGGGGATACGCAGTATTTT. It translates to CASSRRGDTQYF. Based on the CDR3 plus reference TRBV14 and TRBJ2-3, the full variable domain is EAGVTQFPSHSVIEKGQTVTLRCDPISGHDNLYWYRRVMGKEIKFLLHFVKESKQDESGMPNNRFLAERTGGTYSTLKVQPAELEDSGVYFCASSRRGDTQYFGPGTRLTVL.

This chain uses TRBV27 with TRBJ2-1; D unresolved. Germline CDR1 is MNHEY and CDR2 is SMNVEV (reference sequence). The CDR3 consists of 15 residues. V was shortened by 3 bases and J by 8 bases, with 17 bases between the two germline ends. The CDR3: CASSFAYRSSDEQFF. The CDR3 DNA follows: TGTGCCAGCAGTTTTGCATACCGCTCGTCTGATGAGCAGTTCTTC.

The rearrangement uses TRBV25-1 and TRBJ1-4; 7 bases align to TRBD1. Per the germline V gene, CDR1 is MGHDK and CDR2 is SYGVNS. The length of the CDR3 is 14 residues. With 7 bases clipped from V and 6 bases from J, the junction kept 8 bases outside the gene matches. The CDR3 DNA reads TGTGCCAGCAATCGGCAGGGGGGCGATGAAAAACTGTTTTTT. It encodes CASNRQGGDEKLFF.

This clone was recorded once. The chain recombines TRBV6-1 with TRBJ2-4; 7 bases are shared with TRBD2. CDR1 is MNHNS, CDR2 SASEGT, per germline. The ends lost 1 base at V and 4 bases at J; junction bases unmatched: 7. This CDR3 comprises 16 residues. CDR3 sequence: CASSEDLGGIKNIQYF. Here the CDR3 DNA reads TGTGCCAGCAGTGAAGACCTCGGGGGGATTAAAAACATTCAGTACTTC.

This chain links TRBV18 with TRBJ1-2; 7 nucleotides match TRBD1. Germline CDR1 is KGHSH and CDR2 is LQKENI. The CDR3 is made up of 13 amino acids. Germline trimming cut 5 bases from V and 8 bases from J; bases unmatched to any gene: 8. This CDR3 reads CASSGEQGNGYTF. The CDR3 bases are TGTGCCAGCTCAGGGGAACAGGGGAACGGCTACACCTTC.

The chain links TRBV4-2 to TRBJ1-2; D unresolved. The CDR3 covers 14 residues. V lost 3 bases and J 2 bases, leaving 10 bases between the germline ends. Germline V gene lookup returns CDR1 LGHNA and CDR2 YNFKEQ. In DNA form, the CDR3 reads TGTGCCAGCAGCCAGGAGGCAAGGAACTATGGCTACACCTTC. This translates into CASSQEARNYGYTF.

This rearrangement joins TRBV5-4 to TRBJ2-3; TRBD1 matches at 8 bases. V lost 4 bases and J lost 5; bases outside the gene matches: 12. Germline values: CDR1 SGHNT, CDR2 YYREEE (reference sequence). The CDR3 is made up of 16 amino acids. The CDR3: CASSLPGTGQGDTQYF. The CDR3 region has the DNA TGTGCCAGCAGCCTGCCCGGGACAGGCCAGGGAGATACGCAGTATTTT.

This chain joins TRBV11-3 and TRBJ2-3; TRBD2 aligns across 7 bases. CDR1 SGHNT and CDR2 YENEEA come from the germline V gene. J was trimmed by 0 bases and V by 4 bases; bases with no gene match: 13. CDR3 length: 18 residues. The CDR3 loop is CASSYTRASGVSTDTQYF. The CDR3 DNA is TGTGCCAGCAGCTATACTAGAGCGAGCGGGGTCAGCACAGATACGCAGTATTTT.

This chain uses TRBV12-3 or TRBV12-4 with TRBJ1-2; 7 bases line up with TRBD1. Losses at the gene ends were 6 bases for V and 2 bases for J; bases not matched to a gene: 3. The CDR3 extends over 13 amino acids. The CDR3 loop reads CASSQGDNYGYTF. Written as DNA, the CDR3 is TGTGCCAGCAGCCAGGGGGACAACTATGGCTACACCTTC.

The chain combines TRBV9 with TRBJ2-3; 9 nucleotides align to TRBD2. Germline values: CDR1 SGDLS, CDR2 YYNGEE. The CDR3 has 14 residues. Germline trimming cut 1 base from V and 6 bases from J; bases unmatched to any gene: 3. In DNA form, the CDR3 reads TGTGCCAGCAGCGTACTAGCGGGGTGGGATACGCAGTATTTT. Protein product: CASSVLAGWDTQYF.

The chain has TRBV6-5 and TRBJ1-2; maybe TRBD1 (5 bases). The germline V gene encodes CDR1 MNHEY and CDR2 SVGAGI. The CDR3 length is 12 residues. The V end lost 9 bases, the J end lost 3 bases, and 11 bases lay between the germline ends. CDR3 in DNA: TGTGCCAGTCGGAGGGACGACTATGGCTACACCTTC. It yields the protein CASRRDDYGYTF.

The chain recombines TRBV27 with TRBJ2-3; D uncertain. Germline CDR1 reads MNHEY; CDR2 reads SMNVEV (reference sequence). The CDR3 is 16 amino acids. V was trimmed by 3 bases and J by 0 bases, leaving 13 bases between them. The CDR3 loop reads CASSLRSGVSTDTQYF. CDR3 DNA: TGTGCCAGCAGTTTGCGTTCGGGTGTCAGCACAGATACGCAGTATTTT.

The chain has TRBV5-1 and TRBJ2-1; TRBD2 aligns across 8 bases. The V and J ends lost 7 bases and 4 bases, in that order; junction bases with no gene match: 19. This CDR3 has 18 amino acids. CDR1 and CDR2 (germline): SGHRS, YFSETQ. CDR3 DNA sequence: TGCGCCAGCCTTGATGCGGGGGGCTCCCATGGGGCTTACAATGAGCAGTTCTTC. The encoded protein is CASLDAGGSHGAYNEQFF.

V is TRBV11-2 and J is TRBJ2-6; D is uncertain. The CDR3 contains 13 residues. Deletions cut 1 base from V and 8 bases from J, with 6 bases between. Germline V lookup: CDR1 SGHAT, CDR2 FQNNGV. The CDR3 loop reads CASSLVVSNVLTF. The CDR3 DNA reads as TGTGCCAGCAGCTTAGTCGTGTCCAACGTCCTGACTTTC.

V is TRBV15 and J is TRBJ2-3; TRBD2 matches at 8 bases. V was clipped by 0 bases and J by 3 bases; unmatched bases: 14. The length of the CDR3 is 19 residues. Germline CDR1 is LNHNV and CDR2 is YYDKDF (reference sequence). The CDR3 DNA reads as TGTGCCACCAGCAGAGATGCCCCCAGCGGGGGTTTGGTAACAGATACGCAGTATTTT. Its protein product is CATSRDAPSGGLVTDTQYF.